The 8 T cell receptor beta chains listed next were all sequenced from one sample in a study of blood T cell repertoires in COVID-19. Clones were sequenced by immunoSEQ multiplex PCR, and TCRdb holds only the in-frame ones, with some missing. The table records about 140,000 clones, over 60% of them present only once. Sequenced: peripheral blood. All receptors come from a man aged 80 or over with acute or convalescent COVID-19.

J is TRBJ1-1 and V is TRBV7-3; D unresolved. From germline, CDR1 is SGHTA and CDR2 FQGTGA. The CDR3 sequence is 15 residues long. Trimming shortened V by 1 base and J by 2 bases, and 11 bases separated the two germline ends. CDR3 sequence reads: CASSLMRVGNTEAFF. In DNA, the CDR3 is TGTGCCAGCAGCTTAATGAGGGTTGGAAACACTGAAGCTTTCTTT.

The chain couples TRBV3-1 (or the pseudogene TRBV3-2) to TRBJ2-5; D is unclear. V lost 0 bases and J 3 bases, leaving 17 bases between the germline ends. The CDR3 totals 17 residues. The germline V gene encodes CDR1 LGHDT and CDR2 YNNKEL (reference sequence). The CDR3 protein is CASSQETELTVKETQYF. The CDR3 bases are TGTGCCAGCAGCCAAGAGACGGAGCTGACCGTTAAAGAGACCCAGTACTTC.

The chain combines TRBV5-4 with TRBJ2-7; TRBD2 aligns across 11 bases. Unmatched junction bases numbered 9, after V lost 5 bases and J lost 5 bases. This CDR3 has 15 amino acids. Germline CDR1 is SGHNT and CDR2 is YYREEE (reference sequence). CDR3 DNA: TGTGCCAGCAGTAAGGGGGGACTAGCGGAGGACGAGCAGTACTTC. Translating gives CASSKGGLAEDEQYF.

V is TRBV18 and J is TRBJ2-7; no firm D call. Trimming took off 4 bases at V and 0 bases at J, with 7 bases between the two ends. Germline V gives CDR1 KGHSH, CDR2 LQKENI. The CDR3 runs 13 residues. CDR3 DNA sequence: TGTGCCAGCTCACAAGCTTTCTCCTACGAGCAGTACTTC. It codes for CASSQAFSYEQYF.

The V call is TRBV28, the J call TRBJ1-1, with a tentative D call TRBD1 (5 bases). The CDR3 consists of 14 residues. Trimming removed 6 bases at V and 1 base at J, with 12 bases between. CDR1 and CDR2 (germline): MDHEN, SYDVKM. CDR3 sequence (DNA): TGTGCCAGCAGCCCCCCCGGGGGGAACACTGAAGCTTTCTTT. This sequence encodes CASSPPGGNTEAFF.

The chain joins TRBV9 to TRBJ2-5; D might be TRBD2 (5 bases). The CDR3 is made up of 16 amino acids. Between the trimmed V and J ends, which lost 4 bases and 5 bases, there was a span of 21 bases. Germline CDR1 is SGDLS and CDR2 is YYNGEE. DNA of the CDR3: TGTGCCAGCAGCCCCGCACCTGGAGGCCAAGGGGAGACCCAGTACTTC. It encodes CASSPAPGGQGETQYF. Full variable domain (missing parts from reference TRBV9 and TRBJ2-5): DSGVTQTPKHLITATGQRVTLRCSPRSGDLSVYWYQQSLDQGLQFLIQYYNGEERAKGNILERFSAQQFPDLHSELNLSSLELGDSALYFCASSPAPGGQGETQYFGPGTRLLVL.

The chain employs TRBV18 and TRBJ1-3; D is uncertain. This CDR3 has 18 amino acids. Per the germline V gene, CDR1 is KGHSH and CDR2 is LQKENI. The V end lost 6 bases, the J end lost 4 bases, and 25 bases lay between the germline ends. The CDR3 DNA sequence: TGTGCCAGCTCCATCGCCGGGAGTCAATTGAGTTTGGGAAACACCATATATTTT. Protein: CASSIAGSQLSLGNTIYF.

The chain couples TRBV4-1 to TRBJ2-1; 13 bases line up with TRBD2. Germline values: CDR1 MGHRA, CDR2 YSYEKL. The CDR3 runs 17 residues. Germline trimming cut 4 bases from V and 1 base from J; bases unmatched to any gene: 4. The CDR3 spells CASSRTSGGDSYNEQFF. The CDR3 DNA reads as TGCGCCAGCAGCCGAACTAGCGGGGGGGATTCCTACAATGAGCAGTTCTTC.